A single sample is the source of the 32 T cell receptor beta chains below, sequenced in a study of long-term antiretroviral therapy in people with HIV. Version v3.0 of the immunoSEQ assay ran at survey level. Sequencing used immunoSEQ multiplex PCR; TCRdb keeps in-frame clones, though not all of them. The sample carries 20,000 to 30,000 clones, 80% to 90% recorded once. The specimen comprised unsorted PBMCs, sampled 3 years after starting antiretroviral therapy. The receptors were gathered from a man aged 50 to 60 with HIV.

The chain links TRBV18 to TRBJ1-4; D call uncertain. The germline V and J ends were trimmed by 2 bases and 7 bases, with 14 bases remaining between them. CDR1 KGHSH and CDR2 LQKENI come from the germline V gene. The CDR3 sequence is 15 residues long. The CDR3 DNA reads TGTGCCAGCTCACCAATTACGGGGTCGAGTGAAAAACTGTTTTTT. The encoded protein is CASSPITGSSEKLFF. Drawing the rest from reference TRBV18 and TRBJ1-4, the complete variable domain is NAGVMQNPRHLVRRRGQEARLRCSPMKGHSHVYWYRQLPEEGLKFMVYLQKENIIDESGMPKERFSAEFPKEGPSILRIQQVVRGDSAAYFCASSPITGSSEKLFFGSGTQLSVL.

The V call is TRBV7-2, the J call TRBJ1-3; D gene uncertain. Trimming pared 0 bases from V and 0 bases from J, leaving 9 bases between. Looked up from germline, CDR1 is SGHTA and CDR2 is FQGNSA. This CDR3 spans 16 amino acids. The CDR3 nucleotides read TGTGCCAGCAGCTTAGCGAGATCCAACTCTGGAAACACCATATATTTT. Translating gives CASSLARSNSGNTIYF.

This chain joins TRBV4-3 and TRBJ2-3, with 8 bases aligning to TRBD2. The V and J ends lost 4 bases and 2 bases, in that order; junction bases with no gene match: 11. Looked up from germline, CDR1 is LGHNA and CDR2 is YSLEER. This CDR3 has 17 amino acids. CDR3 sequence reads: CASSPLGGLGATDTQYF. In DNA form, the CDR3 reads TGCGCCAGCAGCCCCCTAGGGGGACTAGGAGCCACAGATACGCAGTATTTT.

This sequence joins TRBV29-1 and TRBJ2-1, with 13 nucleotides matching TRBD2. The junction had 8 bases not matched to a gene; V was cut back by 6 bases and J by 0 bases. Germline assignment: CDR1 SQVTM and CDR2 ANQGSEA. CDR3 size: 17 residues. The CDR3 region is CSVRTSGGLGSYNEQFF. The CDR3 nucleotides read TGCAGCGTGCGGACTAGCGGGGGCCTGGGCTCCTACAATGAGCAGTTCTTC.

The V and J genes are TRBV6-1 and TRBJ2-7, with a weak D call TRBD2 (6 bases). Trimming cost V 0 bases and J 1 base, with 10 bases left between them. Germline lookup yields CDR1 MNHNS and CDR2 SASEGT. This CDR3 has 15 amino acids. CDR3 sequence reads: CASSEALADSYEQYF. DNA for the CDR3: TGTGCCAGCAGTGAAGCGTTAGCGGATTCCTACGAGCAGTACTTC.

The V and J genes are TRBV7-9 and TRBJ2-1; 10 bases fit TRBD1. The CDR3 loop spans 16 amino acids. CDR1 and CDR2 (germline): SEHNR, FQNEAQ (reference sequence). Trimming took 1 base from V and 7 from J; bases not matched to a gene: 7. CDR3 in amino acids: CASSLDRDRGGNEQFF. For the CDR3, the DNA is TGTGCCAGCAGCTTAGACAGGGACAGGGGAGGGAATGAGCAGTTCTTC.

CDR3 sequence reads: CASSERDQDNTGELFF. In DNA, the CDR3 is TGTGCCAGCAGCGAACGGGACCAGGACAACACCGGGGAGCTGTTTTTT. The chain has TRBV7-9 and TRBJ2-2; D could derive from TRBD1 or TRBD2 (5 bases each). The CDR3 runs 16 residues. Trimming cost V 5 bases and J 2 bases, with 15 bases left between them. CDR1 is SEHNR, CDR2 FQNEAQ, per germline (reference sequence).

This clone appeared a few times. The chain is built from TRBV28 and TRBJ2-7, with TRBD1 as a possible D gene (6 bases). The germline CDR1 and CDR2 sequences are MDHEN and SYDVKM. V was cut by 3 bases and J by 4 bases, with 13 bases left in between. The CDR3 contains 14 residues. The CDR3 DNA reads TGTGCCAGCAGTTTCCGGACAGCGAGTTACGAGCAGTACTTC. Protein product: CASSFRTASYEQYF.

The CDR3 reads CSANRGGVLFF. The CDR3 nucleotides read TGCAGTGCCAACCGGGGAGGGGTTCTGTTTTTT. This sequence joins TRBV20-1 and TRBJ1-4; TRBD1 might be the D (5 bases). The CDR3 loop spans 11 amino acids. The V gene lost 6 bases and the J gene lost 14 bases, with 16 bases spanning the gap. In germline, CDR1 is DFQATT, CDR2 SNEGSKA (reference sequence).

This clone was counted a few times. V usage is TRBV7-2 and J usage is TRBJ2-7; D perhaps matches TRBD1 (5 bases). The germline gives CDR1 SGHTA, CDR2 FQGNSA. This CDR3 is 12 amino acids long. V was trimmed by 4 bases and J by 3 bases, leaving 7 bases between them. The CDR3 nucleotides are TGTGCCAGCAGCTCACAGGTCTACGAGCAGTACTTC. This codes for CASSSQVYEQYF.

The chain recombines TRBV10-3 with TRBJ2-1, with 7 bases matching TRBD2. Germline CDR1 ENHRY, CDR2 SYGVKD. V lost 0 bases, J lost 2 bases, and 7 bases stayed unmatched. This CDR3 comprises 17 residues. CDR3 in amino acids: CAISESKASGPYNEQFF. For the CDR3, the DNA is TGTGCCATCAGTGAGTCGAAGGCTAGCGGCCCCTACAATGAGCAGTTCTTC.

This clone was recorded only once. The chain links TRBV6-6 to TRBJ2-7, with D perhaps TRBD2 (5 bases). V was shortened by 6 bases and J by 7 bases, with 13 bases between the two germline ends. CDR3 size: 12 residues. Germline lookup yields CDR1 MNHNY and CDR2 SVGAGI (reference sequence). CDR3 amino acids: CASSPRGGEQYF. The CDR3, as DNA: TGTGCCAGCAGCCCGCGAGGAGGTGAGCAGTACTTC.

The rearrangement links TRBV27 to TRBJ1-2, with a weak D call TRBD1 (5 bases). CDR1 and CDR2 from the germline V gene are MNHEY and SMNVEV (reference sequence). Trimming took off 6 bases at V and 4 bases at J, with 15 bases between the two ends. This CDR3 has 14 amino acids. Written as DNA, the CDR3 is TGTGCCAGCAGCCGCCGGGGCTTGCCCTATGGCTACACCTTC. Encoded protein: CASSRRGLPYGYTF.

The V call is TRBV19, the J call TRBJ2-7; no firm D call. The CDR3 is made up of 12 amino acids. In germline, CDR1 is LNHDA, CDR2 SQIVND (reference sequence). Trimming cost V 3 bases and J 8 bases, with 11 bases left between them. This CDR3 reads CASSMDGYKQYF. In DNA, the CDR3 is TGTGCCAGTAGTATGGACGGGTACAAGCAGTACTTC.

The count of this clone is one. The chain uses TRBV4-1 and TRBJ1-5; 8 nucleotides match TRBD1. This CDR3 contains 15 residues. The germline V gene has CDR1 MGHRA and CDR2 YSYEKL. V lost 4 bases, J lost 1 base, and 3 bases stayed unmatched. The CDR3 region is CASSRDRGSNQPQHF. The CDR3 DNA reads as TGCGCCAGCAGCCGAGACAGGGGAAGCAATCAGCCCCAGCATTTT.

V gene TRBV30 combines with J gene TRBJ1-1, with TRBD1 as a possible D gene (6 bases). The CDR3 runs to 14 residues. The V end lost 0 bases, the J end lost 4 bases, and 12 bases lay between the germline ends. Per germline, CDR1 GTSNPN and CDR2 SVGIG (reference sequence). The CDR3 bases are TGTGCCTGGAGTGTAGGGGGGCAAGGCACTGAAGCTTTCTTT. Protein product: CAWSVGGQGTEAFF.

In regard to this clone: At the DNA level, this CDR3 is encoded by other sequences in the same sample as well. The chain is built from TRBV27 and TRBJ2-6, with D perhaps matching TRBD1 (6 bases). The germline gives CDR1 MNHEY, CDR2 SMNVEV (reference sequence). Trimming removed 5 bases at V and 4 bases at J, with 15 bases between. CDR3 size: 16 residues. CDR3 residues: CASSVFTGLGANVLTF. The CDR3 coding sequence is TGTGCCAGCAGTGTGTTTACAGGGCTCGGGGCCAACGTCCTGACTTTC.

The J gene is TRBJ1-1, the V gene TRBV10-3; 7 bases agree with TRBD1. V shed 10 bases and J 7 bases; nucleotides not matched to a gene: 12. The CDR3 is 13 amino acids. Germline values: CDR1 ENHRY, CDR2 SYGVKD. As DNA, the CDR3 is TGTGCCACCGCGACAGGGCCCGATCTTGAAGCTTTCTTT. This translates into CATATGPDLEAFF.

This clone was detected only once. The chain uses TRBV18 and TRBJ1-1, with no clear D. CDR1 and CDR2 from the germline V gene are KGHSH and LQKENI. CDR3 length: 13 residues. V was cut by 2 bases and J by 4 bases, with 8 bases left in between. In DNA, the CDR3 is TGTGCCAGCTCACCAATGGACGGCACTGAAGCTTTCTTT. It codes for CASSPMDGTEAFF.

A word on this clone: A junction boundary mismatches the germline segment, possibly from a read error. This chain links TRBV11-2 with TRBJ2-4; 9 bases are shared with TRBD2. This CDR3 contains 13 residues. Looked up from germline, CDR1 is SGHAT and CDR2 is FQNNGV. The CDR3 bases are TGTGCCACCAGCGGGGGGTTCAAAAACATTCAGTACTTC. This translates into CATSGGFKNIQYF.

This clone is classed as medium-sized. The gene calls are TRBV6-1 and TRBJ1-6; 9 nucleotides align to TRBD1. With V trimmed by 2 bases and J by 10 bases, 6 bases remained unmatched. The CDR3 spans 15 residues. Germline V lookup: CDR1 MNHNS, CDR2 SASEGT. The CDR3 reads CASSENPDRGSPLHF. The CDR3 region has the DNA TGTGCCAGCAGTGAAAACCCGGACAGGGGATCACCCCTCCACTTT.

This chain links TRBV27 with TRBJ2-5; D may match TRBD1 or TRBD2 (5 bases each). V was shortened by 6 bases and J by 4 bases, with 12 bases between the two germline ends. CDR1 is MNHEY, CDR2 SMNVEV, per germline (reference sequence). The CDR3 contains 13 residues. Here the CDR3 DNA reads TGTGCCAGCAGGAGGGGTGGGCGAGAGACCCAGTACTTC. Its protein product is CASRRGGRETQYF.

The CDR3 reads CASSPTGGSSTGELFF. As DNA, the CDR3 is TGTGCCAGCTCACCGACAGGGGGCTCTAGCACCGGGGAGCTGTTTTTT. The genes are TRBV18 and TRBJ2-2, with 10 bases identical to TRBD1. CDR3 length: 16 residues. Unmatched junction bases numbered 5, after V lost 3 bases and J lost 4 bases. Per the germline V gene, CDR1 is KGHSH and CDR2 is LQKENI.

This rearrangement joins TRBV5-4 to TRBJ2-2; the D gene is possibly TRBD2 (6 bases). CDR3 length: 16 amino acids. Trimming removed 4 bases from V and 5 bases from J, with 18 bases in between. Looked up from germline, CDR1 is SGHNT and CDR2 is YYREEE (reference sequence). Written as DNA, the CDR3 is TGTGCCAGCAGCCCCCGTGCTGGGGAGGAGACCGGGGAGCTGTTTTTT. Translating gives CASSPRAGEETGELFF.

V gene TRBV4-3 combines with J gene TRBJ1-3; D is undetermined. This CDR3 has 17 residues. From germline, CDR1 is LGHNA and CDR2 YSLEER. Trimming removed 4 bases from V and 2 bases from J, with 18 bases in between. In nucleotides, the CDR3 is TGCGCCAGCAGCCTCGTCCATCGGGTGTACGCTGGAAACACCATATATTTT. Residues: CASSLVHRVYAGNTIYF.

The chain couples TRBV2 to TRBJ1-3; D not resolved. Deletions cut 3 bases from V and 4 bases from J, with 13 bases between. Germline-derived CDR1 and CDR2 are SNHLY and FYNNEI. The CDR3 extends over 15 amino acids. CDR3 coding DNA: TGTGCCAGCAGTGACCAGGCCCGGGCCGGAAACACCATATATTTT. Its translation: CASSDQARAGNTIYF.

The V call is TRBV28, the J call TRBJ2-7; 7 positions agree with TRBD1. The CDR3 runs 18 residues. With V trimmed by 3 bases and J by 2 bases, 16 bases remained unmatched. Germline V CDR1 and CDR2: MDHEN, SYDVKM. The DNA for the CDR3 is TGTGCCAGCAGTTTTTGGCCCATCGACAGGGACCCGACCTACGAGCAGTACTTC. Its translation is CASSFWPIDRDPTYEQYF.

This clone has more than one count but fewer than ten. The rearrangement uses TRBV5-1 and TRBJ2-3, with 10 bases that match TRBD1. The J segment lost 0 bases and the V segment lost 5 bases, leaving 9 bases of the junction unmatched. The CDR3 consists of 17 residues. Germline CDR1 is SGHRS and CDR2 is YFSETQ. CDR3 DNA: TGCGCCAGCAGGTTCGTACAGGACAGGGGGAGCACAGATACGCAGTATTTT. This translates into CASRFVQDRGSTDTQYF. Looking up the rest from reference TRBV5-1 and TRBJ2-3 gives the full variable domain: KAGVTQTPRYLIKTRGQQVTLSCSPISGHRSVSWYQQTPGQGLQFLFEYFSETQRNKGNFPGRFSGRQFSNSRSEMNVSTLELGDSALYLCASRFVQDRGSTDTQYFGPGTRLTVL.

The chain joins TRBV7-9 to TRBJ2-7; 7 positions match TRBD2. The germline CDR1 and CDR2 sequences are SEHNR and FQNEAQ (reference sequence). Germline trimming cut 3 bases from V and 4 bases from J; bases unmatched to any gene: 9. This CDR3 has 15 residues. CDR3 sequence: CASSFGGGVLYEQYF. DNA of the CDR3: TGTGCCAGCAGCTTTGGGGGGGGAGTACTTTACGAGCAGTACTTC.

Only a few counts were recorded for this clone. The CDR3 DNA is TGTGCCAGCAGTTGGGACGGCAATCAGCCCCAGCATTTT. This encodes CASSWDGNQPQHF. This chain joins TRBV27 and TRBJ1-5; maybe TRBD1 (5 bases). V lost 4 bases and J lost 2, with 6 bases in between. This CDR3 contains 13 residues. Germline CDR1 and CDR2: MNHEY and SMNVEV (reference sequence).

This chain uses TRBV18 with TRBJ1-5; 9 bases line up with TRBD1. The CDR3 sequence is 18 residues long. Germline CDR1 KGHSH, CDR2 LQKENI. V was clipped by 3 bases and J by 1 base; unmatched bases: 10. In nucleotides, the CDR3 is TGTGCCAGCTCACCTGAACGGACAGGGGCCGGGAGCAATCAGCCCCAGCATTTT. It translates to CASSPERTGAGSNQPQHF.

V is TRBV10-1 and J is TRBJ1-6; no firm D call. The CDR3 extends over 13 amino acids. The V and J ends lost 1 base and 6 bases respectively, with 4 bases between them. Germline CDR1 reads WNHNN; CDR2 reads SYGVQD (reference sequence). As DNA, the CDR3 is TGCGCCAGCAGTGAGTGGGCTAATTCACCCCTCCACTTT. Translated, it gives CASSEWANSPLHF.